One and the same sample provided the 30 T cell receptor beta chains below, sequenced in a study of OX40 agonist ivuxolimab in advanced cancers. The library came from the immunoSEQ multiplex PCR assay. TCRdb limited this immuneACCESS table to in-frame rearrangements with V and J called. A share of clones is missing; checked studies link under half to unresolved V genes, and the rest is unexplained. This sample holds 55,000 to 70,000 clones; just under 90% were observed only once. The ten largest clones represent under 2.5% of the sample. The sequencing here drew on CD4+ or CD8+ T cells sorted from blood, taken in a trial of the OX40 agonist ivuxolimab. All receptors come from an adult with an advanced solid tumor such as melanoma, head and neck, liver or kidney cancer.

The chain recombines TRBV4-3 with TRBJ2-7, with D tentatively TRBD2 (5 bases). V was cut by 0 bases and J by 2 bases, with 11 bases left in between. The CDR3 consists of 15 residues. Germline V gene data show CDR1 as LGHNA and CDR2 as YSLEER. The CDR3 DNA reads TGCGCCAGCAGCCAAGAAGGAGGAGCTACCTACGAGCAGTACTTC. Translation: CASSQEGGATYEQYF.

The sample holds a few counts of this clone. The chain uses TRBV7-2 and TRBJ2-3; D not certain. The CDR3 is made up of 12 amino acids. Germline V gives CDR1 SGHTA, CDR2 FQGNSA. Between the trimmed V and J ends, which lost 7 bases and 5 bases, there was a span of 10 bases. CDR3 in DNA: TGTGCCAGCACCCCACTCGGAGATACGCAGTATTTT. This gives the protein CASTPLGDTQYF.

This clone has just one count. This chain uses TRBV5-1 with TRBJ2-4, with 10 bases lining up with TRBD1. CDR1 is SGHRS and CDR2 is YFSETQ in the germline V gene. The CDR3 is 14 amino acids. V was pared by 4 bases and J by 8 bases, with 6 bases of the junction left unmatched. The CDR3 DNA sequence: TGCGCCAGCAGCCTGGACAGGGGGTCACACATTCAGTACTTC. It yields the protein CASSLDRGSHIQYF.

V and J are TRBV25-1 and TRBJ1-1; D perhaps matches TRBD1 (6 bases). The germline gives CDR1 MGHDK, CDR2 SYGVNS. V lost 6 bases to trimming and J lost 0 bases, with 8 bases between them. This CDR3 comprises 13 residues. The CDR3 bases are TGTGCCAGCAGCGGACAGATGAACACTGAAGCTTTCTTT. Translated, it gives CASSGQMNTEAFF.

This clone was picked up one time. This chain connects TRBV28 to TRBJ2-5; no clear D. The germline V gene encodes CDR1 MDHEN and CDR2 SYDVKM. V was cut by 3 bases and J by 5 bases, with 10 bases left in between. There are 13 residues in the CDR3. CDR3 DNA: TGTGCCAGCAGTTTTCAGGCAGCGGAGACCCAGTACTTC. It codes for CASSFQAAETQYF.

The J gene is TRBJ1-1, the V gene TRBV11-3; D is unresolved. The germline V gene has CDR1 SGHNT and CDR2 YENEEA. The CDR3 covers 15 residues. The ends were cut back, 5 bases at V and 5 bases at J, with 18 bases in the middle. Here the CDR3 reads CASSLDSSGGTEAFF. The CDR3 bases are TGTGCCAGCAGCCTTGATAGCTCCGGCGGGACTGAAGCTTTCTTT.

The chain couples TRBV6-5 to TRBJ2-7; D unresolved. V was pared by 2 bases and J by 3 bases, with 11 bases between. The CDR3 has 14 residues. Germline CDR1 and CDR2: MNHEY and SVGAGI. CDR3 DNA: TGTGCCAGCAGTTACGACCGACAAATCTACGAGCAGTACTTC. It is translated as CASSYDRQIYEQYF.

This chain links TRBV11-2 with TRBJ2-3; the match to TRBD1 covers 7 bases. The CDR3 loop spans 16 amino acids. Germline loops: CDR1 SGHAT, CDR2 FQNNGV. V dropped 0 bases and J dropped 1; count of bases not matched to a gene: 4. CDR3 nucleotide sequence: TGTGCCAGCAGCTTAGAGTTGGACAGGCGCACAGATACGCAGTATTTT. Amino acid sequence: CASSLELDRRTDTQYF.

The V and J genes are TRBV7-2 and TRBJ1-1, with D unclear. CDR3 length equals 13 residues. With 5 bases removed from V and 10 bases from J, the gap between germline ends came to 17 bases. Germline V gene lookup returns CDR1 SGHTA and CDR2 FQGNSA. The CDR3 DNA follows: TGTGCCAGCAGCCCCGAGGTACGAGTATTAGCTTTCTTT. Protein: CASSPEVRVLAFF.

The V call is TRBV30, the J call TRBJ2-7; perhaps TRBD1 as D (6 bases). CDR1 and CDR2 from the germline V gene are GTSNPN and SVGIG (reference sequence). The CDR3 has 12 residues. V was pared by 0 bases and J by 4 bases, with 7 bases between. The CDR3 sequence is CAWSVQGYEQYF. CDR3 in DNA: TGTGCCTGGAGTGTACAGGGTTACGAGCAGTACTTC.

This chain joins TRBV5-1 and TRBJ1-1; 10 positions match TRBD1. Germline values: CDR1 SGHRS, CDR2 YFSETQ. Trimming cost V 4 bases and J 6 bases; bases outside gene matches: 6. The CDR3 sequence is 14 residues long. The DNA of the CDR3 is TGCGCCAGCAGCCCCGACAGGGGGCAGGCTGAAGCTTTCTTT. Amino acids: CASSPDRGQAEAFF.

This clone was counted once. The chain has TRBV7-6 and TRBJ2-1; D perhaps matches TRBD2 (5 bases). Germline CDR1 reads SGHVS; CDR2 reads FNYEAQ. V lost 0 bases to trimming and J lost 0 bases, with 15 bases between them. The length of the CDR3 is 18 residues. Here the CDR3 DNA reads TGTGCCAGCAGCTTAGCCCTCAGCGGATTAAGCTCCTACAATGAGCAGTTCTTC. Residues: CASSLALSGLSSYNEQFF. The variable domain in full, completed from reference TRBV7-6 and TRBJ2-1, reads GAGVSQSPRYKVTKRGQDVALRCDPISGHVSLYWYRQALGQGPEFLTYFNYEAQQDKSGLPNDRFSAERPEGSISTLTIQRTEQRDSAMYRCASSLALSGLSSYNEQFFGPGTRLTVL.

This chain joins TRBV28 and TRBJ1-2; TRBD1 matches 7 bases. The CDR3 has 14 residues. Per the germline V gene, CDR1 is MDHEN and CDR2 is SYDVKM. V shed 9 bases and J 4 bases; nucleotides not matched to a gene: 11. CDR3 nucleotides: TGTGCCAGTTATAGAAGGGGGCAAGCCTATGGCTACACCTTC. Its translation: CASYRRGQAYGYTF.

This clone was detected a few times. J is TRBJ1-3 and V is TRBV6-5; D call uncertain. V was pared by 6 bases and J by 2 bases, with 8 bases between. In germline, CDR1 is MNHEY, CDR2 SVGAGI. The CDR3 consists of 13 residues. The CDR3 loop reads CASRSETGNTIYF. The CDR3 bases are TGTGCCAGCAGATCCGAGACTGGAAACACCATATATTTT.

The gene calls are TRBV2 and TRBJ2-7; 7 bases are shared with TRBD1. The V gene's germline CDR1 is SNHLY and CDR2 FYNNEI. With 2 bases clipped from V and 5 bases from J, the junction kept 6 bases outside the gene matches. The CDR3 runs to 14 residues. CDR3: CASSERQGVDEQYF. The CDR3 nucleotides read TGTGCCAGCAGTGAAAGACAGGGAGTCGACGAGCAGTACTTC.

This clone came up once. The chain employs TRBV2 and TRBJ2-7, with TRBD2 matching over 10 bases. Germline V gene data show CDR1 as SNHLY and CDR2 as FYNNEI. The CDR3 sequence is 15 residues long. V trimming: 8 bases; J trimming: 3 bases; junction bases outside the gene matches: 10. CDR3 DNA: TGTGCCAGCCGGCAACAGACTAGCGGGCTCTACGAGCAGTACTTC. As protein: CASRQQTSGLYEQYF.

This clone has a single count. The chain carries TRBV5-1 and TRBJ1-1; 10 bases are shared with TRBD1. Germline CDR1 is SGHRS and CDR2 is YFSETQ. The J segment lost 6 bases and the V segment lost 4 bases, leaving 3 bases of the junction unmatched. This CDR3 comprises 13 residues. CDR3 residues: CASSPGQGAEAFF. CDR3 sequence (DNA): TGCGCCAGCAGCCCCGGACAGGGGGCTGAAGCTTTCTTT.

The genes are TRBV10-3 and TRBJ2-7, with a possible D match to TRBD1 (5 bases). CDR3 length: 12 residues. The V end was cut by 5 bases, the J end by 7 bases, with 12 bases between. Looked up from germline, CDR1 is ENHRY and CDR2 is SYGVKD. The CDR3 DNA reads TGTGCCATCAGTCCCCTTCAGGGAGAGCAGTACTTC. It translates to CAISPLQGEQYF.

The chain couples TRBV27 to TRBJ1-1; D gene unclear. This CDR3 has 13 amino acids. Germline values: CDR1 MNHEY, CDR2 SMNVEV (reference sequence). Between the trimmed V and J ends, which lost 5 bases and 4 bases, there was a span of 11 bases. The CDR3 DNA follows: TGTGCCAGCAGTAATGGGCGCCTCACTGAAGCTTTCTTT. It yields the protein CASSNGRLTEAFF.

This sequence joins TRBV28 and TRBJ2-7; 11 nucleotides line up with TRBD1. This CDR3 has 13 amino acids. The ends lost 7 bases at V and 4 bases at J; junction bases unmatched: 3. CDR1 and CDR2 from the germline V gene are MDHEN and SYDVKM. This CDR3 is CASTGQGAYEQYF. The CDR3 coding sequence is TGTGCCAGCACTGGACAGGGGGCGTACGAGCAGTACTTC.

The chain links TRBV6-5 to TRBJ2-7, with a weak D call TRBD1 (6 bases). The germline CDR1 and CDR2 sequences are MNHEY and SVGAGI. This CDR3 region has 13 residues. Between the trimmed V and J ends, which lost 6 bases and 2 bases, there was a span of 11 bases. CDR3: CASSKQGTYEQYF. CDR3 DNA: TGTGCCAGCAGCAAACAGGGAACCTACGAGCAGTACTTC.

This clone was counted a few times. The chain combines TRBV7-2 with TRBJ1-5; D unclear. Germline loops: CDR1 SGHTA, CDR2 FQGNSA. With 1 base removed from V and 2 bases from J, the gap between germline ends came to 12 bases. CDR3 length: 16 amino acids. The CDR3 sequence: CASSLGGAAGNQPQHF. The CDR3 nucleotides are TGTGCCAGCAGCTTAGGAGGTGCGGCGGGCAATCAGCCCCAGCATTTT.

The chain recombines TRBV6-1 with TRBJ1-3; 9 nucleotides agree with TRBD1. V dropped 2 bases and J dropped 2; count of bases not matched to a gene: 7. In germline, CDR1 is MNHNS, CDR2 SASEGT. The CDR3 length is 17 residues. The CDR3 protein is CASSETHRGRAGNTIYF. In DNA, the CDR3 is TGTGCCAGCAGTGAAACACACAGGGGGCGCGCTGGAAACACCATATATTTT.

In DNA, the CDR3 is TGTGCCAGTAGTGGGGACGCAGGGAACACCGGGGAGCTGTTTTTT. Protein sequence: CASSGDAGNTGELFF. This chain connects TRBV19 to TRBJ2-2; either TRBD1 or TRBD2 may supply D (5 bases each). With 5 bases removed from V and 1 base from J, the gap between germline ends came to 11 bases. The germline gives CDR1 LNHDA, CDR2 SQIVND (reference sequence). The CDR3 runs to 15 residues.

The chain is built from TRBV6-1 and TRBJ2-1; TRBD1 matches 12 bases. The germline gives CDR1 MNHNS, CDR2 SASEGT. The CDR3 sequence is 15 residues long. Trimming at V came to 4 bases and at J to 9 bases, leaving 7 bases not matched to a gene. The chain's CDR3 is CASSVPGQGASEQFF. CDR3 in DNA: TGTGCCAGCAGTGTTCCGGGACAGGGGGCTAGTGAGCAGTTCTTC.

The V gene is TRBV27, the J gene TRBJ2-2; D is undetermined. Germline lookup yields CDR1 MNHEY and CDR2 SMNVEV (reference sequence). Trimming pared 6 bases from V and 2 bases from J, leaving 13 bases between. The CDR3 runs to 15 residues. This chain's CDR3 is CASRTADKNTGELFF. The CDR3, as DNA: TGTGCCAGCAGAACAGCTGACAAAAACACCGGGGAGCTGTTTTTT.

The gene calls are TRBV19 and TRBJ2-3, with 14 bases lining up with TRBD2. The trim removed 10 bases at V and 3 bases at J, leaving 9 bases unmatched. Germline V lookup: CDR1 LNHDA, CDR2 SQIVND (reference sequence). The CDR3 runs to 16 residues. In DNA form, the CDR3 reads TGTGCCACCAGGACTAGCGGGGGGTTTGGGACAGATACGCAGTATTTT. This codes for CATRTSGGFGTDTQYF.

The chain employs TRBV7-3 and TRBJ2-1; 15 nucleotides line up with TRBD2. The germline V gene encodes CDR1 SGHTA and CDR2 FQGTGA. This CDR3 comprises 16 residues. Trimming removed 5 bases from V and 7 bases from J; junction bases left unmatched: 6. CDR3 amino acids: CASSLSGTSGRNEQFF. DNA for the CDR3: TGTGCCAGCAGCCTCTCCGGGACTAGCGGGAGGAATGAGCAGTTCTTC.

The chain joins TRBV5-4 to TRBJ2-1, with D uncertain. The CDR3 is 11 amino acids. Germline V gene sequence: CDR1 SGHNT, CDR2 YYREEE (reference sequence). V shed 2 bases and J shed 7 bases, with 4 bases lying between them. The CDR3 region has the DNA TGTGCCAGCAGCTTAGCGAATGAGCAGTTCTTC. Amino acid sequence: CASSLANEQFF.

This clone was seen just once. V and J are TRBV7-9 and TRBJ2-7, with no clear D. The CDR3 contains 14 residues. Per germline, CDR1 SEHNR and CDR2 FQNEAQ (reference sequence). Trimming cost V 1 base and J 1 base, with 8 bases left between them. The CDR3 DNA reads TGTGCCAGCAGCTTAGGCGGCACTTCCTACGAGCAGTACTTC. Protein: CASSLGGTSYEQYF.